One sample yielded the 23 T cell receptor beta chains listed below, sequenced in a study of blood T cell repertoires in COVID-19. Data came from immunoSEQ multiplex PCR; TCRdb stores just in-frame clones and leaves some out. The sample has approximately 200,000 clones, roughly 80% seen once; the top ten hold 5.1%. Input material: peripheral blood. The receptors were sampled from a woman between 55 and 75 years old who had recovered from COVID-19.

The gene calls are TRBV11-2 and TRBJ1-1; TRBD1 matches at 8 bases. This CDR3 is 15 amino acids long. Germline CDR1 is SGHAT and CDR2 is FQNNGV. J gave up 6 bases and V 6 bases, and 12 bases lay outside the gene matches. The CDR3, as DNA: TGTGCCAGCAGTCGGACAGGGTCGTCTTTGGCTGAAGCTTTCTTT. Translation: CASSRTGSSLAEAFF.

The V and J genes are TRBV2 and TRBJ2-7; possibly TRBD1 for D (5 bases). The CDR3 is 13 amino acids. V lost 4 bases to trimming and J lost 7 bases, with 14 bases between them. Germline loops: CDR1 SNHLY, CDR2 FYNNEI. This chain's CDR3 is CASSGYQGLEQYF. CDR3 DNA: TGTGCCAGCAGTGGATACCAGGGATTAGAGCAGTACTTC.

The chain links TRBV21-1 to TRBJ1-2. TRBV21-1 is a pseudogene locus. The CDR3 spans 11 residues. CDR3 DNA sequence: TGTGCTCAGCGGGGCAACTATGGCTACACCTTC. Residues: CAQRGNYGYTF.

The CDR3 region is CASPPGTGFPTQYF. The CDR3 bases are TGCGCCAGCCCTCCGGGGACAGGTTTTCCGACGCAGTATTTT. The V and J genes are TRBV4-3 and TRBJ2-3; 8 bases are a match to TRBD1. This CDR3 is 14 amino acids long. Trimming removed 8 bases from V and 9 bases from J; junction bases left unmatched: 13. Germline V gene data show CDR1 as LGHNA and CDR2 as YSLEER.

The rearrangement links TRBV19 to TRBJ1-2, with TRBD1 matching 7 bases. Germline V gene sequence: CDR1 LNHDA, CDR2 SQIVND (reference sequence). The V segment lost 2 bases and the J segment 0 bases; nucleotides outside the gene matches: 6. CDR3 size: 16 residues. The CDR3 sequence is CASSITGAISNYGYTF. CDR3 sequence (DNA): TGTGCCAGTAGTATAACAGGGGCCATTTCTAACTATGGCTACACCTTC.

The chain combines TRBV6-2 or TRBV6-3 with TRBJ2-5, with no clear D. V dropped 2 bases and J dropped 1 base, with 14 bases sitting between them. Germline lookup yields CDR1 MNHEY and CDR2 SVGEGT. The CDR3 totals 16 residues. The CDR3 here is CASSYLLAPLQETQYF. CDR3 coding DNA: TGTGCCAGCAGTTACCTCCTGGCCCCCCTCCAAGAGACCCAGTACTTC.

The chain has TRBV4-3 and TRBJ2-5; a possible D gene is TRBD1 (5 bases). In germline, CDR1 is LGHNA, CDR2 YSLEER. The CDR3 extends over 17 amino acids. V dropped 0 bases and J dropped 0 bases, with 14 bases sitting between them. In DNA form, the CDR3 reads TGCGCCAGCAGCCAAGATAGGATCCAGGGTTACCAAGAGACCCAGTACTTC. As protein: CASSQDRIQGYQETQYF.

Comments on this clone: Other DNA sequences in the same sample also yield this CDR3. The J gene is TRBJ1-2, the V gene TRBV14, with D unclear. The CDR3 consists of 12 residues. The germline V and J ends were trimmed by 1 base and 8 bases, with 8 bases remaining between them. The germline V gene has CDR1 SGHDN and CDR2 FVKESK. The CDR3 protein is CASSQAGYGYTF. In nucleotides, the CDR3 is TGTGCCAGCAGCCAAGCCGGGTACGGCTACACCTTC.

The rearrangement links TRBV3-1 (or the pseudogene TRBV3-2) to TRBJ2-4; D might be TRBD2 (6 bases). This CDR3 spans 14 amino acids. V was pared by 2 bases and J by 7 bases, with 12 bases between. CDR1 is LGHDT and CDR2 is YNNKEL in the germline V gene (reference sequence). CDR3 protein: CASSQNPGVNIQYF. CDR3 DNA sequence: TGTGCCAGCAGCCAAAATCCGGGGGTGAACATTCAGTACTTC.

This clone was seen only a few times. DNA for the CDR3: TGTGCCAGCAGCGGACAGAACACCGGGGAGCTGTTTTTT. It encodes CASSGQNTGELFF. The chain joins TRBV13 to TRBJ2-2, with TRBD1 as a possible D gene (5 bases). CDR3 length equals 13 residues. Per the germline V gene, CDR1 is PRHDT and CDR2 is FYEKMQ (reference sequence). The ends were cut back, 5 bases at V and 1 base at J, with 5 bases in the middle. Supplemented by reference TRBV13 and TRBJ2-2, the full variable domain reads AAGVIQSPRHLIKEKRETATLKCYPIPRHDTVYWYQQGPGQDPQFLISFYEKMQSDKGSIPDRFSAQQFSDYHSELNMSSLELGDSALYFCASSGQNTGELFFGEGSRLTVL.

The genes are TRBV10-3 and TRBJ1-2; 7 nucleotides match TRBD1. Per the germline V gene, CDR1 is ENHRY and CDR2 is SYGVKD. With V trimmed by 6 bases and J by 2 bases, 6 bases remained unmatched. CDR3 size: 14 residues. The DNA of the CDR3 is TGTGCCATCAGCGCGGGACAGAGCAACTATGGCTACACCTTC. Its protein is CAISAGQSNYGYTF.

The CDR3 DNA follows: TGTGCCAGTAGGACAGGGTGGTACTTC. Protein: CASRTGWYF. The rearrangement joins TRBV19 to TRBJ2-4, with 7 nucleotides matching TRBD1. The length of the CDR3 is 9 residues. CDR1 is LNHDA and CDR2 is SQIVND in the germline V gene (reference sequence). V trimming: 6 bases; J trimming: 15 bases; junction bases outside the gene matches: 2.

This clone has a single count. V is TRBV6-5 and J is TRBJ1-4, with 8 bases aligning to TRBD1. This CDR3 has 14 amino acids. Germline CDR1 and CDR2: MNHEY and SVGAGI. V shed 8 bases and J 5 bases; nucleotides not matched to a gene: 7. The CDR3 reads CASGRQGPNEKLFF. CDR3 DNA sequence: TGTGCCAGCGGGCGACAGGGGCCAAATGAAAAACTGTTTTTT.

This sequence joins TRBV19 and TRBJ1-2; weak D call: TRBD1 (6 bases). Germline-derived CDR1 and CDR2 are LNHDA and SQIVND (reference sequence). V was cut by 8 bases and J by 8 bases, with 24 bases left in between. The CDR3 covers 15 residues. CDR3 in amino acids: CASASIDRRQGGYTF. In nucleotides, the CDR3 is TGTGCCAGTGCCTCTATTGACAGGCGCCAAGGGGGCTACACCTTC. The full variable domain, rest sourced from reference TRBV19 and TRBJ1-2, is DGGITQSPKYLFRKEGQNVTLSCEQNLNHDAMYWYRQDPGQGLRLIYYSQIVNDFQKGDIAEGYSVSREKKESFPLTVTSAQKNPTAFYLCASASIDRRQGGYTFGSGTRLTVV.

The chain has TRBV11-2 and TRBJ2-5; 11 bases are shared with TRBD2. The J segment lost 2 bases and the V segment lost 5 bases, leaving 7 bases of the junction unmatched. This CDR3 has 16 amino acids. Germline V lookup: CDR1 SGHAT, CDR2 FQNNGV. CDR3 sequence: CASSGLRLAGQETQYF. The CDR3 bases are TGTGCCAGCAGCGGACTCCGACTAGCGGGGCAAGAGACCCAGTACTTC.

The gene calls are TRBV6-6 and TRBJ1-5; D is perhaps TRBD1 (6 bases). The CDR3 sequence is 16 residues long. Trimming took 6 bases from V and 0 from J, leaving 15 bases between them. CDR1 and CDR2 (germline): MNHNY, SVGAGI (reference sequence). The CDR3 DNA is TGTGCCAGCAGCCCACAGGGTACCCTTAGCAATCAGCCCCAGCATTTT. It is translated as CASSPQGTLSNQPQHF.

The chain has TRBV2 and TRBJ1-5; D gene unclear. Trimming removed 0 bases from V and 4 bases from J, with 10 bases in between. The CDR3 sequence is 15 residues long. Germline CDR1 SNHLY, CDR2 FYNNEI. The CDR3 region is CASSEAPRKNQPQHF. The CDR3 coding sequence is TGTGCCAGCAGTGAAGCGCCGAGGAAAAATCAGCCCCAGCATTTT.

This clone appeared once. This sequence joins TRBV29-1 and TRBJ2-7; D call uncertain. Trimming shortened V by 0 bases and J by 3 bases, and 9 bases separated the two germline ends. Per germline, CDR1 SQVTM and CDR2 ANQGSEA. This CDR3 is 13 amino acids long. In nucleotides, the CDR3 is TGCAGCGTTGAAGATCCCGTCGGCTACGAGCAGTACTTC. Its translation is CSVEDPVGYEQYF.

This clone was recorded a few times. The chain uses TRBV5-4 and TRBJ2-7, with 10 bases matching TRBD1. V lost 4 bases to trimming and J lost 5 bases; unmatched junction nucleotides: 3. The CDR3 totals 13 residues. Germline CDR1 SGHNT, CDR2 YYREEE (reference sequence). The CDR3 bases are TGTGCCAGCAGCCGGGACAGGGGCAACGAGCAGTACTTC. Residues: CASSRDRGNEQYF.

The rearrangement joins TRBV9 to TRBJ2-7; D remains ambiguous. Per germline, CDR1 SGDLS and CDR2 YYNGEE. CDR3 length equals 15 residues. The V gene lost 0 bases and the J gene lost 6 bases, with 16 bases spanning the gap. CDR3 loop: CASSVGAMQTGEQYF. The CDR3 nucleotides read TGTGCCAGCAGCGTAGGAGCTATGCAAACGGGCGAGCAGTACTTC.

V usage is TRBV3-1 (or the pseudogene TRBV3-2) and J usage is TRBJ1-1, with D possibly being TRBD1 (5 bases). V lost 3 bases and J 5 bases, leaving 13 bases between the germline ends. The CDR3 loop spans 14 amino acids. The germline V gene has CDR1 LGHDT and CDR2 YNNKEL (reference sequence). Here the CDR3 DNA reads TGTGCCAGCAGCCATAAGGGGATTGGAACTGAAGCTTTCTTT. Translating it yields CASSHKGIGTEAFF.

The chain has TRBV9 and TRBJ2-1; 8 nucleotides agree with TRBD2. The CDR3 is made up of 17 amino acids. CDR1 is SGDLS, CDR2 YYNGEE, per germline. V lost 3 bases, J lost 2 bases, and 10 bases stayed unmatched. The DNA of the CDR3 is TGTGCCAGCAGCGCCCCTCTGCGGGGGGCGACCTACAATGAGCAGTTCTTC. Translating it yields CASSAPLRGATYNEQFF.

This sequence joins TRBV7-3 and TRBJ2-3; 7 bases are a match to TRBD2. V was pared by 1 base and J by 6 bases, with 4 bases of the junction left unmatched. Germline CDR1 and CDR2: SGHTA and FQGTGA. This CDR3 contains 14 residues. The CDR3 is CASSLNGAGDTQYF. In DNA form, the CDR3 reads TGTGCCAGCAGCTTAAATGGAGCGGGGGATACGCAGTATTTT.